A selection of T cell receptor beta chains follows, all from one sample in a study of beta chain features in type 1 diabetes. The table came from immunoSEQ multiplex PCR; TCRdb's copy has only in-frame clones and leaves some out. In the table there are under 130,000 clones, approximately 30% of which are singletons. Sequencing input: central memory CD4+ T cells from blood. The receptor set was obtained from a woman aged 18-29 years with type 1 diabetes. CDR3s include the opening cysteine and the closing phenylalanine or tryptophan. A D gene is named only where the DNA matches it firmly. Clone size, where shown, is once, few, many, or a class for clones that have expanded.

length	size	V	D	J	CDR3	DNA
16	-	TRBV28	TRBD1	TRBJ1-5	CASGKAGTGPNQPQHF	TGTGCCAGCGGAAAAGCCGGGACAGGGCCTAATCAGCCCCAGCATTTT
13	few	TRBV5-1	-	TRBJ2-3	CASSFQGPDTQYF	TGCGCCAGCAGCTTCCAGGGCCCAGATACGCAGTATTTT
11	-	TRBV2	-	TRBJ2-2	CASSYAGELFF	TGTGCCAGCAGCTACGCCGGGGAGCTGTTTTTT
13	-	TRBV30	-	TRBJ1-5	CAWGEQGDQPQHF	TGTGCCTGGGGGGAACAGGGTGATCAGCCCCAGCATTTT
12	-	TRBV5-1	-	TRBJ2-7	CASSLGYYEQYF	TGCGCCAGCAGCTTGGGTTATTACGAGCAGTACTTC
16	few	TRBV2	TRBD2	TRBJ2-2	CASSPRASGNTGELFF	TGTGCCAGCAGTCCCCGAGCTAGCGGTAACACCGGGGAGCTGTTTTTT
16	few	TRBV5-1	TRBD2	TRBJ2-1	CASSAGGSGSYNEQFF	TGCGCCAGCAGCGCGGGCGGGAGTGGCTCCTACAATGAGCAGTTCTTC
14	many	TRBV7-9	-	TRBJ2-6	CASSTSSGANVLTF	TGTGCCAGCAGCACGAGCTCTGGGGCCAACGTCCTGACTTTC
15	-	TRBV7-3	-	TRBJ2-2	CASSLRGLNTGELFF	TGTGCCAGCAGCTTAAGGGGACTGAACACCGGGGAGCTGTTTTTT
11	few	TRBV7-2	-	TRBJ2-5	CASSREETQYF	TGTGCCAGCAGCCGAGAAGAGACCCAGTACTTC
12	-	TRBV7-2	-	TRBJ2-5	CASSFYQETQYF	TGTGCCAGCAGCTTCTATCAAGAGACCCAGTACTTC
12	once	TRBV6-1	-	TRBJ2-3	CASSVFSNTQYF	TGTGCCAGCAGTGTTTTCAGTAATACGCAGTATTTT
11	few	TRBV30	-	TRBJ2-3	CAWTGADTQYF	TGTGCCTGGACAGGGGCTGATACGCAGTATTTT
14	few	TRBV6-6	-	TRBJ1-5	CASRPTGSDQPQHF	TGTGCCAGCAGACCTACAGGCAGCGATCAGCCCCAGCATTTT
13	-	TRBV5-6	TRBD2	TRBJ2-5	CASGGGRRETQYF	TGTGCCAGCGGCGGCGGGAGGCGGGAGACCCAGTACTTC
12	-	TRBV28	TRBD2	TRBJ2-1	CASKASGPEQFF	TGTGCCAGCAAGGCTAGCGGGCCTGAGCAGTTCTTC
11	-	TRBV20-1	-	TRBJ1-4	CSAPLGEKLFF	TGCAGTGCCCCGCTAGGCGAAAAACTGTTTTTT
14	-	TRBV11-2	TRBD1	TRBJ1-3	CASSQTGVGNTIYF	TGTGCCAGCAGCCAAACAGGGGTCGGAAACACCATATATTTT
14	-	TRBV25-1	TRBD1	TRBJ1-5	CATSGGFSNQPQHF	TGTGCCACCTCAGGGGGATTTAGCAATCAGCCCCAGCATTTT
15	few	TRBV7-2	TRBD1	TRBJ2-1	CASSEQGGTYNEQFF	TGTGCCAGCAGTGAACAGGGGGGAACTTACAATGAGCAGTTCTTC
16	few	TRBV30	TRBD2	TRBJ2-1	CAWSKPSGPSYNEQFF	TGTGCCTGGAGTAAACCTAGCGGTCCTTCCTACAATGAGCAGTTCTTC
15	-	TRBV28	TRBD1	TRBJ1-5	CASSSTGTGYQPQHF	TGTGCCAGCAGTTCGACCGGGACAGGGTATCAGCCCCAGCATTTT
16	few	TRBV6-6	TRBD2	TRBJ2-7	CASSYEQLAGSYEQYF	TGTGCCAGCAGTTACGAACAACTAGCGGGAAGCTACGAGCAGTACTTC
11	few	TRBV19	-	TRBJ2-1	CASSHSNEQFF	TGTGCCAGTAGCCACAGTAATGAGCAGTTCTTC
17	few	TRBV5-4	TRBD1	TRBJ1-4	CASSFLRPGQGNEKLFF	TGTGCCAGCAGCTTTCTCCGACCGGGACAGGGAAATGAAAAACTGTTTTTT
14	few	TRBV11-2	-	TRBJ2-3	CASRGFRDTDTQYF	TGTGCCAGCAGGGGTTTTCGGGACACAGATACGCAGTATTTT
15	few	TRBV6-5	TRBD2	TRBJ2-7	CASTKRGGPLLEQYF	TGTGCCAGCACTAAACGGGGGGGGCCCCTCCTCGAGCAGTACTTC
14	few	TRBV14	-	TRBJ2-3	CASSQEHRAVTQYF	TGTGCCAGCAGCCAAGAACACCGAGCGGTTACGCAGTATTTT
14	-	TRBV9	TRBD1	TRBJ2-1	CASSPQGQGGEQFF	TGTGCCAGCAGCCCCCAGGGACAGGGAGGCGAGCAGTTCTTC
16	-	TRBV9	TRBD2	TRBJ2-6	CASTTSGRAGANVLTF	TGTGCCAGCACGACTAGCGGGAGGGCTGGGGCCAACGTCCTGACTTTC